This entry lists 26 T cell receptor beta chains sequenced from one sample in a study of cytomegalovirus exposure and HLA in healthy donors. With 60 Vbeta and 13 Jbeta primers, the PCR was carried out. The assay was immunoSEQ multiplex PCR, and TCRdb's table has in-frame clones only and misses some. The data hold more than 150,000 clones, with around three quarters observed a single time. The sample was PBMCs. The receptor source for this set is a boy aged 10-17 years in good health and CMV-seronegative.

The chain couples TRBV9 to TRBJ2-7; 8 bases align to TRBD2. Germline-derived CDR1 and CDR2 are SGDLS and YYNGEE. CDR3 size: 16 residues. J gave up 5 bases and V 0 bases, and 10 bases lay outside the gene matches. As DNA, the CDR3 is TGTGCCAGCAGCGTAGCGGGTAGCGGGAAATCAGACGAGCAGTACTTC. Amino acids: CASSVAGSGKSDEQYF.

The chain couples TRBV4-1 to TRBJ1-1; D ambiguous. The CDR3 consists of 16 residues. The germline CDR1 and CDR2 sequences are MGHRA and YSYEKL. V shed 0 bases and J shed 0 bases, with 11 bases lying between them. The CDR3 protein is CASSQDAYIMNTEAFF. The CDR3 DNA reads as TGCGCCAGCAGCCAAGACGCCTATATAATGAACACTGAAGCTTTCTTT.

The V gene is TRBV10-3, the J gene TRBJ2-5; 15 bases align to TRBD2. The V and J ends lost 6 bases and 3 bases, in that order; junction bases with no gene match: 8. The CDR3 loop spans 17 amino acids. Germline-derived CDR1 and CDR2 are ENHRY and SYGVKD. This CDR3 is CAIRGLAGGGLEETQYF. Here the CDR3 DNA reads TGTGCCATCAGGGGACTAGCGGGAGGAGGGTTAGAAGAGACCCAGTACTTC.

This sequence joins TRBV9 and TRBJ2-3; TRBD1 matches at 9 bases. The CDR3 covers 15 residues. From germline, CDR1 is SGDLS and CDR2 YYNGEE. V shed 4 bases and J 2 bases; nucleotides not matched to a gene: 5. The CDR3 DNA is TGTGCCAGCAGCTGGACAGGGGCTGACACAGATACGCAGTATTTT. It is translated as CASSWTGADTDTQYF.

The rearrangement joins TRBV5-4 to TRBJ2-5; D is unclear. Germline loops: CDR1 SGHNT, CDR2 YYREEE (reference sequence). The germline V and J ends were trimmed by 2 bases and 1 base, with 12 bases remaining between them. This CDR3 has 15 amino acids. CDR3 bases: TGTGCCAGCAGCTTAATCGGTGGCGGCCAAGAGACCCAGTACTTC. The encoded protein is CASSLIGGGQETQYF.

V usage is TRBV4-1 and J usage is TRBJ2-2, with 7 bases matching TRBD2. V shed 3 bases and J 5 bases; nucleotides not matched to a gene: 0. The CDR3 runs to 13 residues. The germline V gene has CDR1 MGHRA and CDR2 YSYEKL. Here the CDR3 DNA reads TGCGCCAGCAGCCAGGGGGGGACCGGGGAGCTGTTTTTT. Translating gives CASSQGGTGELFF.

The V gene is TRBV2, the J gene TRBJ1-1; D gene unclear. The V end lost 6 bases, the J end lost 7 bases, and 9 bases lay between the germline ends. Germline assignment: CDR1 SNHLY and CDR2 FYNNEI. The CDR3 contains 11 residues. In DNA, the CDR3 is TGTGCCAGCAGATTCTTGAGTGAAGCTTTCTTT. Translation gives CASRFLSEAFF.

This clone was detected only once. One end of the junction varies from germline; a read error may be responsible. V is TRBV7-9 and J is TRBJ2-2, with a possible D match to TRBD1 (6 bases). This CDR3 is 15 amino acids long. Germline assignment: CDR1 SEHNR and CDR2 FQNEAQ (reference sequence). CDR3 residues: CSSSSGTTNTGELFF. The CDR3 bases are TGTTCCAGCAGCTCCGGGACAACGAACACCGGGGAGCTGTTTTTT.

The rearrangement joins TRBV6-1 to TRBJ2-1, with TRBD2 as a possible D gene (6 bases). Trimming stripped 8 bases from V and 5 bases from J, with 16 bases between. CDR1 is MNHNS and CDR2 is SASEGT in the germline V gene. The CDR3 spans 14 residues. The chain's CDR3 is CASLQAGQHNEQFF. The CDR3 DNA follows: TGTGCCAGCCTCCAAGCGGGCCAACACAATGAGCAGTTCTTC.

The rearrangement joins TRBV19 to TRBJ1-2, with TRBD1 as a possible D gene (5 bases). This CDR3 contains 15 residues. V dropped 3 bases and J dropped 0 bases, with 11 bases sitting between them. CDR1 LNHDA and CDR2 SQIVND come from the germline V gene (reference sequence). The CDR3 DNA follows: TGTGCCAGTAGTATCGGGACTCCAGCTAACTATGGCTACACCTTC. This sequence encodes CASSIGTPANYGYTF.

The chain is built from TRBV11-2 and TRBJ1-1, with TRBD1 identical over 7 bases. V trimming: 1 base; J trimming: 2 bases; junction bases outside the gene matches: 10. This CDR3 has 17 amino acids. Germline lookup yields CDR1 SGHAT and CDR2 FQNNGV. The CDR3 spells CASSLGLRQGDNTEAFF. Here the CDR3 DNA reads TGTGCCAGCAGCTTAGGATTAAGACAGGGCGATAACACTGAAGCTTTCTTT.

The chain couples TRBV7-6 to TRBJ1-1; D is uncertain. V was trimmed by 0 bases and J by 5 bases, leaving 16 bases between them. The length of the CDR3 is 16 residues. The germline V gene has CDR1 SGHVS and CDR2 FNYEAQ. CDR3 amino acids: CASSLAGPDGRTEAFF. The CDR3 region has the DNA TGTGCCAGCAGCTTAGCTGGCCCGGACGGGAGGACTGAAGCTTTCTTT.

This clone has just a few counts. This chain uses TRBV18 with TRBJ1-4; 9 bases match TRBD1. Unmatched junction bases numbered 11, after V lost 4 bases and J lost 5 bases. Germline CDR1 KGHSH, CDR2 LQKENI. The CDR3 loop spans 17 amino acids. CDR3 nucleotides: TGTGCCAGCTCACAGAATAACCGCGGGACAGGGAATGAAAAACTGTTTTTT. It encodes CASSQNNRGTGNEKLFF.

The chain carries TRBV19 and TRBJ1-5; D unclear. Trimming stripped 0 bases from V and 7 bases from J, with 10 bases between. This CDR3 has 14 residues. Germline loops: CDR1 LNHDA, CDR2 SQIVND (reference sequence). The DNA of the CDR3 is TGTGCCAGTAGTATAGAAAGTTCGGGACAGCCCCAGCATTTT. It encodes CASSIESSGQPQHF.

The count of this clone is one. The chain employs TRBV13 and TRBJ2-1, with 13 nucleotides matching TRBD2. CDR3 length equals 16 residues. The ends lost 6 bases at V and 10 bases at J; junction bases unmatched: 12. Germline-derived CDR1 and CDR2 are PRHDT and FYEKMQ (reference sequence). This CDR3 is CASSYRTSGRAREQFF. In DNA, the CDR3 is TGTGCCAGCAGTTACAGGACTAGCGGGAGAGCTAGGGAGCAGTTCTTC.

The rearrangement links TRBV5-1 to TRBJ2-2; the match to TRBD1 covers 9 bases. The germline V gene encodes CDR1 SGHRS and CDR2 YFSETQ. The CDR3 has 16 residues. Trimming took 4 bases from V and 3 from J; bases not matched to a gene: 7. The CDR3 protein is CASSATGTGHTGELFF. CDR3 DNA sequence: TGCGCCAGCAGCGCTACCGGGACAGGGCACACCGGGGAGCTGTTTTTT. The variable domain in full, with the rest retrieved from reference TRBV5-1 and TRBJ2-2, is KAGVTQTPRYLIKTRGQQVTLSCSPISGHRSVSWYQQTPGQGLQFLFEYFSETQRNKGNFPGRFSGRQFSNSRSEMNVSTLELGDSALYLCASSATGTGHTGELFFGEGSRLTVL.

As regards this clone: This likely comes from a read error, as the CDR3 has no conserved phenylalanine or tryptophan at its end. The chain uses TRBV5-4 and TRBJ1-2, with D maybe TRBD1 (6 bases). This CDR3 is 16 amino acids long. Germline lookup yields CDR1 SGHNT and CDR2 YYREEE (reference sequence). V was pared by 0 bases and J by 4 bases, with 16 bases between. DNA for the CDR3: TGTGCCAGCAGCTTGGTAGGCGGCAGGGGAGTCTATGGCTACACCCTC. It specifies CASSLVGGRGVYGYTL.

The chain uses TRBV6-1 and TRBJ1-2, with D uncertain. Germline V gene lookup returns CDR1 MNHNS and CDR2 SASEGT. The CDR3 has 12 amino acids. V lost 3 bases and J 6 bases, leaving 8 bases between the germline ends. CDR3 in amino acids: CASSEAADGYTF. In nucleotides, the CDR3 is TGTGCCAGCAGTGAGGCAGCGGATGGCTACACCTTC.

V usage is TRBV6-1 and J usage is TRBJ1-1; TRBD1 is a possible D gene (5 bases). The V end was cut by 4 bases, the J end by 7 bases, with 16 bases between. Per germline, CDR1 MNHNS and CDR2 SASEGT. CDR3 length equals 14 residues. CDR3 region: CASSGSDSLLEAFF. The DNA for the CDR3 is TGTGCCAGCAGTGGTTCCGACAGCCTCCTTGAAGCTTTCTTT.

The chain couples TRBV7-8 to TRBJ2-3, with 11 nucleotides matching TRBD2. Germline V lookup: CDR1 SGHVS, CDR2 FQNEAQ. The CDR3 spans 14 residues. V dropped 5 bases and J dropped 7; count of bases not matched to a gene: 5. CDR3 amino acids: CASSIGTSGYTQYF. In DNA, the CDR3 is TGTGCCAGCAGCATCGGGACTAGCGGCTATACGCAGTATTTT.

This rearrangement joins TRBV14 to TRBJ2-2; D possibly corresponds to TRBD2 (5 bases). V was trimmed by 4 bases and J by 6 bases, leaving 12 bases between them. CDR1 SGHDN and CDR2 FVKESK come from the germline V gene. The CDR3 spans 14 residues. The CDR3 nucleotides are TGTGCCAGCAGCCCCACTAGGGTTCCCGGGGAGCTGTTTTTT. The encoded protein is CASSPTRVPGELFF.

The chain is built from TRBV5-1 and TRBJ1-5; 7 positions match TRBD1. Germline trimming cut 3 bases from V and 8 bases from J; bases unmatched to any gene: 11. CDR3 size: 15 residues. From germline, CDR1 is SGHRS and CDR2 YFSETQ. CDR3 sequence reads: CASSWTGARGEPQHF. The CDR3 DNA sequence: TGCGCCAGCAGCTGGACAGGAGCCCGAGGGGAGCCCCAGCATTTT.

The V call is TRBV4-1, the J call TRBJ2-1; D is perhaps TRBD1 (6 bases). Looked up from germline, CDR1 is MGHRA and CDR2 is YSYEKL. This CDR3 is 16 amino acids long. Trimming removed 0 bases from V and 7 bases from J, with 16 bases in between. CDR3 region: CASSQDWGAQGNEQFF. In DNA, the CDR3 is TGCGCCAGCAGCCAAGATTGGGGCGCCCAGGGGAATGAGCAGTTCTTC.

For the CDR3, the DNA is TGTGCCAGCAGCCGGGGGACAGGGGGAGAAGATACGCAGTATTTT. Its protein is CASSRGTGGEDTQYF. This rearrangement joins TRBV7-9 to TRBJ2-3; 11 bases line up with TRBD1. CDR1 is SEHNR, CDR2 FQNEAQ, per germline (reference sequence). The CDR3 consists of 15 residues. V gave up 5 bases and J gave up 5 bases; unmatched junction bases: 6.

The CDR3 region has the DNA TGCAGCGTTGAAATCGGAGTTAACACTGAAGCTTTCTTT. This encodes CSVEIGVNTEAFF. The V gene is TRBV29-1, the J gene TRBJ1-1; no clear D. The ends were cut back, 2 bases at V and 2 bases at J, with 9 bases in the middle. The V gene's germline CDR1 is SQVTM and CDR2 ANQGSEA. The CDR3 contains 13 residues.

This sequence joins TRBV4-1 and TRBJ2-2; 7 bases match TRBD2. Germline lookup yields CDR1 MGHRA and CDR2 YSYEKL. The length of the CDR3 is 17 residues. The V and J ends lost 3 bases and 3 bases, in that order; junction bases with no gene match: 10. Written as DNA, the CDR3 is TGCGCCAGCAGCCACCCCTTGCGGGGGTCTCACACCGGGGAGCTGTTTTTT. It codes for CASSHPLRGSHTGELFF.